This T cell receptor beta chain comes out of a study of cytomegalovirus exposure and HLA in healthy donors. Study results and limitations: A later analysis linked a missense DCLRE1C variant to TCR beta V- and J-gene trimming. Later, an analysis found that common viral pathogens appeared to be linked with several of the most significant clusters.

Nominal health characterized the donors when sampled, though unrecorded immune exposures were likely. Use of 60 Vbeta and 13 Jbeta primers characterized the PCR. Method: immunoSEQ multiplex PCR; TCRdb's copy keeps in-frame clones and lacks some. The data show under 200,000 clones, and the top ten clones hold 5.5% to 7.5%. Worth noting for this clone: As yet, its antigen is unknown.

Source material: PBMCs. The clonotype comes from a man aged 25-45 years in good health and CMV-seronegative.

CDR3 sequence reads: CAWSWGTGVSDTQYF. CDR3 nucleotides: TGTGCCTGGAGTTGGGGGACAGGGGTTTCAGATACGCAGTATTTT. V usage is TRBV30 and J usage is TRBJ2-3; 10 nucleotides match TRBD1. The CDR3 runs 15 residues. The V segment lost 2 bases and the J segment 4 bases; nucleotides outside the gene matches: 6. Per germline, CDR1 GTSNPN and CDR2 SVGIG (reference sequence). Together with reference TRBV30 and TRBJ2-3, the CDR3 gives the full variable domain: SQTIHQWPATLVQPVGSPLSLECTVEGTSNPNLYWYRQAAGRGLQLLFYSVGIGQISSEVPQNLSASRPQDRQFILSSKKLLLSDSGFYLCAWSWGTGVSDTQYFGPGTRLTVL.